The 19 T cell receptor beta chains in this list originate from one sample, sequenced in a study of T cell repertoires in cytomegalovirus infection. Each CDR3 protein gets one entry after TCRdb re-called the reads with MiXCR. The sample yields some 150,000 distinct CDR3 sequences, about a quarter seen once. Sequencing was done on a sample of PBMCs. The receptors here all came from a human donor in good health (CMV status not recorded). Some clones in this sample may be carry-over from other donors' samples.

This clonotype was found many times. This chain links TRBV7-8 with TRBJ2-7; 11 bases are shared with TRBD1. The V gene end was trimmed by 5 bases and the J gene end by 7 bases; junction bases not matched to a gene: 10. The CDR3 loop spans 15 amino acids. In germline, CDR1 is SGHVS, CDR2 FQNEAQ. The CDR3 DNA reads as TGTGCCAGCAGCAACCGGGACAGGGGGGAATGGGAGCAGTACTTC. This translates into CASSNRDRGEWEQYF.

The chain is built from TRBV6-2 or TRBV6-3 and TRBJ2-7, with a tentative D call TRBD1 (5 bases). V lost 5 bases and J 3 bases, leaving 8 bases between the germline ends. The CDR3 spans 12 residues. Germline values: CDR1 MNHEY, CDR2 SVGEGT. CDR3 nucleotide sequence: TGTGCCAGCAGTGCAGGGTTCTACGAGCAGTACTTC. Translation gives CASSAGFYEQYF.

In its sample, this clonotype was seen a few times. The rearrangement uses TRBV28 and TRBJ2-3; 8 bases agree with TRBD2. Germline V gene lookup returns CDR1 MDHEN and CDR2 SYDVKM. This CDR3 region has 17 residues. The J segment lost 5 bases and the V segment lost 5 bases, leaving 15 bases of the junction unmatched. Here the CDR3 reads CASSPPGLVGVRDTQYF. The CDR3 coding sequence is TGTGCCAGCAGTCCTCCGGGACTAGTAGGAGTGAGAGATACGCAGTATTTT.

This clonotype showed up just a few times. The V call is TRBV6-5, the J call TRBJ2-3; 7 bases map to TRBD2. Germline V gives CDR1 MNHEY, CDR2 SVGAGI. J lost 4 bases, V lost 8 bases, and 12 bases had no gene match. The length of the CDR3 is 15 residues. The CDR3 DNA reads as TGTGCCAGCTCAGTTGGGCTAGCGGTAGCAGATACGCAGTATTTT. This sequence encodes CASSVGLAVADTQYF.

The chain carries TRBV6-5 and TRBJ2-1; D is perhaps TRBD2 (5 bases). The CDR3 runs 12 residues. CDR1 is MNHEY, CDR2 SVGAGI, per germline. The ends were cut back, 2 bases at V and 7 bases at J, with 6 bases in the middle. The CDR3 region is CASSYTGNEQFF. The CDR3 nucleotides read TGTGCCAGCAGTTACACGGGGAATGAGCAGTTCTTC.

This clonotype was observed a few times. This chain links TRBV5-1 with TRBJ2-2, with 9 bases lining up with TRBD2. The trim removed 2 bases at V and 2 bases at J, leaving 4 bases unmatched. The CDR3 is 16 amino acids. CDR1 is SGHRS, CDR2 YFSETQ, per germline. CDR3 in DNA: TGCGCCAGCAGCTTAGCCCTAGCGGGAAACACCGGGGAGCTGTTTTTT. Translating it yields CASSLALAGNTGELFF.

V usage is TRBV6-5 and J usage is TRBJ1-1; tentative D call: TRBD1 (5 bases). This CDR3 has 13 residues. V was cut by 7 bases and J by 1 base, with 10 bases left in between. Germline V CDR1 and CDR2: MNHEY, SVGAGI. The CDR3 here is CASKEGTNTEAFF. The CDR3, as DNA: TGTGCCAGCAAGGAGGGGACGAACACTGAAGCTTTCTTT.

This clonotype has only a few counts. The J gene is TRBJ1-6, the V gene TRBV12-3 or TRBV12-4; D might be TRBD1 (6 bases). CDR3 size: 13 residues. V gave up 3 bases and J gave up 9 bases, with 9 bases separating them. The CDR3 sequence: CASSFTGSSPLHF. CDR3 coding DNA: TGTGCCAGCAGTTTCACAGGGAGTTCACCCCTCCACTTT.

The DNA for the CDR3 is TGTGCCAGCAGTTCCCAAGCAGGCCATAGTATCTATGGCTACACCTTC. Its translation is CASSSQAGHSIYGYTF. The rearrangement joins TRBV27 to TRBJ1-2, with no clear D. V gave up 4 bases and J gave up 4 bases, with 19 bases separating them. This CDR3 spans 16 amino acids. Germline CDR1 MNHEY, CDR2 SMNVEV (reference sequence).

In DNA form, the CDR3 reads TGTGCCAGCAGCCCAAGGGTCCCGAGAAACACCATATATTTT. It is translated as CASSPRVPRNTIYF. The J gene is TRBJ1-3, the V gene TRBV3-1; D not resolved. The CDR3 consists of 14 residues. V was clipped by 4 bases and J by 5 bases, with 12 bases between them. Germline CDR1 LGHDT, CDR2 YNNKEL (reference sequence). Variable domain in full (rest from reference TRBV3-1 and TRBJ1-3): DTAVSQTPKYLVTQMGNDKSIKCEQNLGHDTMYWYKQDSKKFLKIMFSYNNKELIINETVPNRFSPKSPDKAHLNLHINSLELGDSAVYFCASSPRVPRNTIYFGEGSWLTVV.

Only a few counts were recorded for this clonotype. This chain uses TRBV7-9 with TRBJ1-2, with D perhaps TRBD1 (5 bases). Deletions cut 3 bases from V and 10 bases from J, with 12 bases between. CDR3 length: 12 amino acids. Germline V gene data show CDR1 as SEHNR and CDR2 as FQNEAQ (reference sequence). CDR3 DNA sequence: TGTGCCAGCAGCTTCGCCGACAGAACCTACACCTTC. This gives the protein CASSFADRTYTF.

In this sample, this clonotype turned up a few times. This may be a read error: a much more frequent sequence differs by one nucleotide. The V and J genes are TRBV27 and TRBJ2-2; maybe TRBD2 (6 bases). The CDR3 covers 13 residues. CDR1 and CDR2 from the germline V gene are MNHEY and SMNVEV (reference sequence). The chain's CDR3 is CARSRVAAGELFF. The CDR3, as DNA: TGTGCCCGCAGTCGGGTAGCGGCCGGGGAGCTGTTTTTT.

This clonotype showed up just a few times. The genes are TRBV20-1 and TRBJ2-1, with 7 bases that match TRBD2. From germline, CDR1 is DFQATT and CDR2 SNEGSKA (reference sequence). This CDR3 comprises 14 residues. V lost 3 bases to trimming and J lost 4 bases; unmatched junction nucleotides: 6. The CDR3 sequence is CSASLREKYNEQFF. The CDR3 nucleotides read TGCAGTGCTAGTTTGCGGGAGAAGTACAATGAGCAGTTCTTC.

This clonotype has at least ten counts. The chain uses TRBV7-3 and TRBJ2-3; maybe TRBD2 (5 bases). This CDR3 region has 13 residues. Germline-derived CDR1 and CDR2 are SGHTA and FQGTGA. Deletions cut 1 base from V and 5 bases from J, with 7 bases between. CDR3 region: CASSLNEGDTQYF. The CDR3 DNA follows: TGTGCCAGCAGCTTAAATGAGGGAGATACGCAGTATTTT.

The rearrangement joins TRBV4-1 to TRBJ1-2; D not resolved. This CDR3 has 17 residues. Germline-derived CDR1 and CDR2 are MGHRA and YSYEKL. V was cut by 4 bases and J by 2 bases, with 20 bases left in between. DNA for the CDR3: TGCGCCAGCAGCCCACCCGGGTCACCCCTTAAAAACTATGGCTACACCTTC. This gives the protein CASSPPGSPLKNYGYTF.

The CDR3 DNA sequence: TGCGCCAGCAGCTTTTCCGCTAGACAGGGCAGGACTGAAGCTTTCTTT. Its translation: CASSFSARQGRTEAFF. The genes are TRBV5-1 and TRBJ1-1, with 7 bases matching TRBD1. J was trimmed by 5 bases and V by 2 bases; bases with no gene match: 12. Looked up from germline, CDR1 is SGHRS and CDR2 is YFSETQ. CDR3 length: 16 amino acids.

The rearrangement joins TRBV12-3 or TRBV12-4 to TRBJ2-1; D gene ambiguous. The CDR3 sequence is 14 residues long. V was clipped by 2 bases and J by 5 bases, with 10 bases between them. The CDR3 is CASSLLRTNNEQFF. The CDR3 DNA reads TGTGCCAGCAGTTTACTTCGGACGAACAATGAGCAGTTCTTC.

This clonotype has a handful of counts. The CDR3 bases are TGTGCCAGCAGTACTCTCAGTGGGGTGTCCCTCTTGGGGGCCAACGTCCTGACTTTC. It yields the protein CASSTLSGVSLLGANVLTF. The chain links TRBV28 to TRBJ2-6; D call uncertain. V was clipped by 5 bases and J by 4 bases, with 24 bases between them. Germline V gene sequence: CDR1 MDHEN, CDR2 SYDVKM. CDR3 length: 19 amino acids.

This clonotype came up a few times. This rearrangement joins TRBV28 to TRBJ2-2; D not certain. The CDR3 has 13 residues. Per the germline V gene, CDR1 is MDHEN and CDR2 is SYDVKM. Deletions cut 8 bases from V and 2 bases from J, with 9 bases between. CDR3 nucleotide sequence: TGTGCCAGCTCTGTGACAAACACCGGGGAGCTGTTTTTT. This codes for CASSVTNTGELFF.